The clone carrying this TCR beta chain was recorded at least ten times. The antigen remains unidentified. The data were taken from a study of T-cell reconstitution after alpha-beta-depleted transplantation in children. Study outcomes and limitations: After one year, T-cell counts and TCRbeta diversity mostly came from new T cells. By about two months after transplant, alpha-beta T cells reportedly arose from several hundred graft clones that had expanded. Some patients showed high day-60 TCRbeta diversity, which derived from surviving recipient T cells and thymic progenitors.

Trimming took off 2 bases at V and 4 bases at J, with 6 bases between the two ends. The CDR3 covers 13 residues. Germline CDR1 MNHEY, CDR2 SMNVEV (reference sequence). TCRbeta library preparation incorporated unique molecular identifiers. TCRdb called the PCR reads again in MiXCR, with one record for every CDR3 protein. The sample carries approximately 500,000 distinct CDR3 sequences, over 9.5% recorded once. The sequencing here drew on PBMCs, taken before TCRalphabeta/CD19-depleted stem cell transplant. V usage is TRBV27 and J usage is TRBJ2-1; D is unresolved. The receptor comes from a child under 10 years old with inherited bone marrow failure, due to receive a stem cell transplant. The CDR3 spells CASSLSLYNEQFF. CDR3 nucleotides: TGTGCCAGCAGTTTAAGTCTGTACAATGAGCAGTTCTTC.